This is a list of T cell receptor beta chains from one sample in a study of lymphopenia after photon versus proton radiotherapy. Sequenced by immunoSEQ multiplex PCR; TCRdb stores in-frame clones only, minus some. The sample gives 83,000 or so clones, over 70% of which show up once; over 1.1% is in the top ten. The material was peripheral blood, obtained from a patient treated with proton-based radiotherapy. Every receptor here comes from a man aged 60 to 69 with pancreatic cancer. The conserved cysteine and the conserved F or W are not part of the CDR3 here.

V: TRBV5-5
J: TRBJ1-2
CDR3: ASSLRAEEA

V: TRBV7-2
J: TRBJ2-7
CDR3: ASSRAGAPEQY

V: TRBV9
J: TRBJ1-4
CDR3: ASSAEARGSEKLF

V: TRBV7-2
J: TRBJ2-1
CDR3: ASSDGQGPMYEQF

V: TRBV11-2
J: TRBJ2-7
CDR3: ASSLGSGRRPGYEQY

V: TRBV28
J: TRBJ1-5
CDR3: ASSLVGVSQPQH

V: TRBV28
J: TRBJ2-7
CDR3: AVQRGGRSYEQY

V: TRBV13
J: TRBJ1-2
CDR3: ASSLGRGRNGYT

V: TRBV9
J: TRBJ2-2
CDR3: ASSVGWVDGELF

V: TRBV5-1
J: TRBJ1-4
CDR3: ASSLEGGGSNEKLF

V: TRBV7-5
J: TRBJ2-1
CDR3: ARSPQGGGHPYNEQF

V: TRBV7-2
J: TRBJ2-1
CDR3: ASSLTQGPYNEQF

V: TRBV27
J: TRBJ2-5
CDR3: AGLTAGKETQY

V: TRBV29-1
J: TRBJ1-5
CDR3: SVHTTTDHSNQPQH

V: TRBV7-3
J: TRBJ2-3
CDR3: ASSPSVRTLSTDTQY

V: TRBV30
J: TRBJ1-5
CDR3: AWSPTGNQPQH

V: TRBV6-1
J: TRBJ2-6
CDR3: ASSERGTISGANVLT

V: TRBV27
J: TRBJ1-5
CDR3: ASSTTGAAGPQH

V: TRBV5-1
J: TRBJ1-1
CDR3: ASSLDLRTEAF

V: TRBV9
J: TRBJ1-4
CDR3: ASSPDLANEKLF

V: TRBV5-1
J: TRBJ1-2
CDR3: ASSFYLGQDYGYT

V: TRBV7-8
J: TRBJ2-7
CDR3: ASSLKGGASEQY